Listed here are 27 T cell receptor beta chains from one sample, sequenced in a study of blood T cell repertoires in COVID-19. Using immunoSEQ multiplex PCR, the repertoire was profiled, and TCRdb retains in-frame clones only, with some absent. The repertoire consists of some 270,000 clones, with 65% to 85% occurring once and the leading ten covering roughly 3.1%. Specimen: PBMCs or T cells enriched from blood (not recorded which). The source is a man in his fifties or sixties who had recovered from COVID-19.

This chain connects TRBV5-1 to TRBJ2-7; TRBD2 might be the D (6 bases). Trimming left V 6 bases short and J 7 bases short, with 17 bases between. The CDR3 has 13 residues. The germline V gene encodes CDR1 SGHRS and CDR2 YFSETQ. The CDR3 nucleotides are TGCGCCAGCACCGCCGTTGCGGGAAGGGAGCAGTACTTC. Translated: CASTAVAGREQYF. The variable domain in full, completed from reference TRBV5-1 and TRBJ2-7, reads KAGVTQTPRYLIKTRGQQVTLSCSPISGHRSVSWYQQTPGQGLQFLFEYFSETQRNKGNFPGRFSGRQFSNSRSEMNVSTLELGDSALYLCASTAVAGREQYFGPGTRLTVT.

This chain joins TRBV5-4 and TRBJ1-1; D possibly corresponds to TRBD1 (6 bases). This CDR3 comprises 15 residues. The V end was cut by 4 bases, the J end by 4 bases, with 17 bases between. In germline, CDR1 is SGHNT, CDR2 YYREEE (reference sequence). CDR3 sequence (DNA): TGTGCCAGCAGCCCCCCCACAGGGACAAGCACTGAAGCTTTCTTT. Its translation is CASSPPTGTSTEAFF.

This chain links TRBV3-1 (or the pseudogene TRBV3-2) with TRBJ1-1; D ambiguous. Per the germline V gene, CDR1 is LGHDT and CDR2 is YNNKEL (reference sequence). Trimming took 1 base from V and 0 from J, leaving 3 bases between them. CDR3 length: 13 amino acids. This CDR3 reads CASSQGLNTEAFF. The CDR3 bases are TGTGCCAGCAGCCAAGGGCTGAACACTGAAGCTTTCTTT.

The chain has TRBV5-1 and TRBJ2-2, with 11 bases fitting TRBD1. The germline gives CDR1 SGHRS, CDR2 YFSETQ. Trimming took 4 bases from V and 5 from J; bases not matched to a gene: 13. The CDR3 has 18 amino acids. CDR3 bases: TGCGCCAGCAGCCCTGCCGGGACAGGGGGATCGGGGACCGGGGAGCTGTTTTTT. Protein: CASSPAGTGGSGTGELFF.

The chain combines TRBV5-1 with TRBJ1-3; D perhaps matches TRBD1 (5 bases). Germline CDR1 SGHRS, CDR2 YFSETQ. This CDR3 has 21 residues. Trimming took off 1 base at V and 3 bases at J, with 29 bases between the two ends. CDR3 in DNA: TGCGCCAGCAGCTTGACCCGCGCCCTGGGGCCGGGTCCAGGGAATGGAAACACCATATATTTT. Protein: CASSLTRALGPGPGNGNTIYF.

This clone has only a few counts. The rearrangement links TRBV7-9 to TRBJ1-5, with a weak D call TRBD1 (6 bases). The germline V gene encodes CDR1 SEHNR and CDR2 FQNEAQ (reference sequence). The germline V and J ends were trimmed by 4 bases and 4 bases, with 11 bases remaining between them. The CDR3 runs 14 residues. The CDR3 DNA reads as TGTGCCAGCAGCTATGGACAGCAGAATCAGCCCCAGCATTTT. Its translation: CASSYGQQNQPQHF.

V is TRBV28 and J is TRBJ1-1, with unresolved D. The CDR3 spans 13 residues. V was cut by 2 bases and J by 1 base, with 5 bases left in between. Germline-derived CDR1 and CDR2 are MDHEN and SYDVKM. CDR3 nucleotides: TGTGCCAGCAGTTTAATAGAGAACACTGAAGCTTTCTTT. It codes for CASSLIENTEAFF.

On this clone itself: The junction departs from the called germline gene at one end, perhaps through a read error. The V gene is TRBV7-7, the J gene TRBJ2-1, with D maybe TRBD2 (5 bases). The CDR3 sequence is 15 residues long. Germline CDR1 is SSHAT and CDR2 is FNYEAQ (reference sequence). CDR3 in DNA: TGTGCTAGCAGCCCGGACTGGAGCTCCTACAATGAGCAGTTCTTC. Protein product: CASSPDWSSYNEQFF. Full variable domain (outside the CDR3, taken from reference TRBV7-7 and TRBJ2-1): GAGVSQSPRYKVTKRGQDVTLRCDPISSHATLYWYQQALGQGPEFLTYFNYEAQPDKSGLPSDRFSAERPEGSISTLTIQRTEQRDSAMYRCASSPDWSSYNEQFFGPGTRLTVL.

V usage is TRBV5-4 and J usage is TRBJ2-5; 9 bases are a match to TRBD2. This CDR3 is built from 15 residues. The germline gives CDR1 SGHNT, CDR2 YYREEE (reference sequence). After removal of 3 bases from V and 5 bases from J, the junction contained 8 bases not matched to a gene. CDR3 loop: CASSSRGREGETQYF. As DNA, the CDR3 is TGTGCCAGCAGCTCCCGGGGGCGGGAGGGGGAGACCCAGTACTTC. The full variable domain, in which reference TRBV5-4 and TRBJ2-5 provide the parts outside the CDR3, is ETGVTQSPTHLIKTRGQQVTLRCSSQSGHNTVSWYQQALGQGPQFIFQYYREEENGRGNFPPRFSGLQFPNYSSELNVNALELDDSALYLCASSSRGREGETQYFGPGTRLLVL.

This clone showed up just once. This sequence joins TRBV7-3 and TRBJ2-1, with D possibly TRBD2 on 5 matching bases. The CDR3 sequence is 14 residues long. Trimming took 2 bases from V and 5 from J, leaving 10 bases between them. The germline gives CDR1 SGHTA, CDR2 FQGTGA. CDR3 sequence reads: CASSLSGVHNEQFF. The CDR3, as DNA: TGTGCCAGCAGCTTATCCGGGGTCCACAATGAGCAGTTCTTC.

The chain recombines TRBV27 with TRBJ1-2; weak D call: TRBD1 (6 bases). V lost 5 bases, J lost 8 bases, and 24 bases lay in between. CDR1 and CDR2 (germline): MNHEY, SMNVEV (reference sequence). CDR3 length: 16 amino acids. The CDR3 DNA follows: TGTGCCAGCAGTCCAACCCAACGGGGGGGGGCGCAAGGCTACACCTTC. Translated, it gives CASSPTQRGGAQGYTF.

V gene TRBV30 combines with J gene TRBJ2-1, with unresolved D. The CDR3 extends over 13 amino acids. V shed 3 bases and J shed 4 bases, with 10 bases lying between them. Germline V gene data show CDR1 as GTSNPN and CDR2 as SVGIG (reference sequence). CDR3: CAWSVTGYNEQFF. The DNA of the CDR3 is TGTGCCTGGAGCGTGACTGGATACAATGAGCAGTTCTTC. The full variable domain, completed using reference TRBV30 and TRBJ2-1, is SQTIHQWPATLVQPVGSPLSLECTVEGTSNPNLYWYRQAAGRGLQLLFYSVGIGQISSEVPQNLSASRPQDRQFILSSKKLLLSDSGFYLCAWSVTGYNEQFFGPGTRLTVL.

J is TRBJ2-1 and V is TRBV9; D is uncertain. Germline lookup yields CDR1 SGDLS and CDR2 YYNGEE. This CDR3 is built from 11 residues. The V end lost 3 bases, the J end lost 8 bases, and 6 bases lay between the germline ends. CDR3 sequence (DNA): TGTGCCAGCAGCGCCCTCGATGAGCAGTTCTTC. Translation: CASSALDEQFF.

The gene calls are TRBV4-1 and TRBJ1-3; TRBD1 matches 9 bases. V was pared by 3 bases and J by 2 bases, with 8 bases of the junction left unmatched. The germline V gene encodes CDR1 MGHRA and CDR2 YSYEKL. The CDR3 is 17 residues long. This CDR3 is CASSHEGQGGAGNTIYF. Written as DNA, the CDR3 is TGCGCCAGCAGCCACGAGGGACAGGGAGGCGCTGGAAACACCATATATTTT.

The V and J genes are TRBV12-3 or TRBV12-4 and TRBJ2-5; D gene uncertain. The CDR3 runs 13 residues. V lost 5 bases, J lost 5 bases, and 12 bases lay in between. This CDR3 reads CASSIRSPETQYF. Here the CDR3 DNA reads TGTGCCAGCAGTATCCGCAGTCCTGAGACCCAGTACTTC.

V is TRBV28 and J is TRBJ1-3; the D gene is possibly TRBD1 (5 bases). V was cut by 10 bases and J by 4 bases, with 20 bases left in between. The CDR3 loop spans 15 amino acids. Per germline, CDR1 MDHEN and CDR2 SYDVKM. The CDR3 region is CATIRAGEAGNTIYF. The DNA of the CDR3 is TGTGCCACGATTCGGGCGGGGGAGGCCGGAAACACCATATATTTT.

The chain uses TRBV30 and TRBJ2-2; TRBD2 matches 8 bases. Germline V gene lookup returns CDR1 GTSNPN and CDR2 SVGIG (reference sequence). The CDR3 is made up of 17 amino acids. The trim removed 3 bases at V and 7 bases at J, leaving 16 bases unmatched. The CDR3 region is CAWSQLPTRGDDGELFF. The CDR3 coding sequence is TGTGCCTGGAGCCAACTCCCAACGCGGGGGGATGACGGGGAGCTGTTTTTT.

The chain couples TRBV2 to TRBJ2-1; TRBD1 agrees at 7 bases. Trimming removed 5 bases from V and 7 bases from J; junction bases left unmatched: 5. CDR3 length: 13 residues. The germline V gene encodes CDR1 SNHLY and CDR2 FYNNEI. CDR3 loop: CASSPDRANEQFF. The CDR3 DNA is TGTGCCAGCAGTCCAGACAGGGCGAATGAGCAGTTCTTC.

This clone was counted at least ten times. The chain uses TRBV2 and TRBJ2-7; 7 bases are a match to TRBD1. The CDR3 sequence is 13 residues long. The germline CDR1 and CDR2 sequences are SNHLY and FYNNEI. The V and J ends lost 11 bases and 0 bases, in that order; junction bases with no gene match: 7. This CDR3 is CAGQTGSSYEQYF. CDR3 coding DNA: TGTGCCGGACAGACAGGGAGCTCCTACGAGCAGTACTTC.

J is TRBJ1-2 and V is TRBV5-1; 12 bases are shared with TRBD1. The CDR3 spans 15 residues. V shed 0 bases, J shed 8 bases, and the junction held 5 bases outside the gene matches. In germline, CDR1 is SGHRS, CDR2 YFSETQ. Written as DNA, the CDR3 is TGCGCCAGCAGCTTGGCGGGGACAGGGGGCGAGGGCTACACCTTC. Translated, it gives CASSLAGTGGEGYTF.

This chain joins TRBV21-1 and TRBJ1-5; the table assigns TRBD1, which was not confirmed against the DNA. TRBV21-1 is labeled a pseudogene. This CDR3 comprises 19 residues. In DNA form, the CDR3 reads TGTGCCAGCAGCAAACCCGCAGGGGGCTTGATGGGGAGCAATCAGCCCCAGCATTTT. This gives the protein CASSKPAGGLMGSNQPQHF.

The CDR3 coding sequence is TGTGCCAGCAGTTCGAGCGCAACTAATGAAAAACTGTTTTTT. Amino acids: CASSSSATNEKLFF. The chain couples TRBV28 to TRBJ1-4; D is uncertain. CDR3 length equals 14 residues. The V end lost 4 bases, the J end lost 0 bases, and 6 bases lay between the germline ends. The germline V gene has CDR1 MDHEN and CDR2 SYDVKM.

The gene calls are TRBV6-5 and TRBJ1-4; 8 bases match TRBD1. The CDR3 loop spans 14 amino acids. CDR1 MNHEY and CDR2 SVGAGI come from the germline V gene. Trimming took 6 bases from V and 11 from J; bases not matched to a gene: 11. CDR3 nucleotides: TGTGCCAGCAGCCCATCTGGACAGGGTCGGAAACTGTTTTTT. Its translation is CASSPSGQGRKLFF.

The V gene is TRBV24-1, the J gene TRBJ1-5; D perhaps matches TRBD1 (6 bases). The CDR3 totals 14 residues. CDR1 is KGHDR and CDR2 is SFDVKD in the germline V gene. V was shortened by 5 bases and J by 1 base, with 8 bases between the two germline ends. The CDR3 DNA is TGTGCCACCAGTGGGACAGTGAGCAATCAGCCCCAGCATTTT. This sequence encodes CATSGTVSNQPQHF.

This sequence joins TRBV5-1 and TRBJ2-7, with D perhaps TRBD1 (6 bases). Germline CDR1 SGHRS, CDR2 YFSETQ. The ends were cut back, 0 bases at V and 5 bases at J, with 12 bases in the middle. This CDR3 has 14 amino acids. Here the CDR3 DNA reads TGCGCCAGCAGCTTGGCCTACAGGGATAACGAGCAGTACTTC. It is translated as CASSLAYRDNEQYF.

The chain uses TRBV11-2 and TRBJ2-3, with 15 bases aligning to TRBD2. Per germline, CDR1 SGHAT and CDR2 FQNNGV. This CDR3 is built from 19 residues. Trimming cost V 1 base and J 3 bases; bases outside gene matches: 8. Written as DNA, the CDR3 is TGTGCCAGCAGCTTAGTCGGACTAGCGGGAGGGCCTGGGACAGATACGCAGTATTTT. Protein product: CASSLVGLAGGPGTDTQYF.

The chain has TRBV15 and TRBJ1-5; 7 bases are a match to TRBD1. Per germline, CDR1 LNHNV and CDR2 YYDKDF (reference sequence). V was clipped by 3 bases and J by 5 bases; unmatched bases: 7. The CDR3 consists of 15 residues. The CDR3 reads CATSRGRDSYQPQHF. The DNA for the CDR3 is TGTGCCACCAGCAGGGGCCGGGACAGCTATCAGCCCCAGCATTTT.